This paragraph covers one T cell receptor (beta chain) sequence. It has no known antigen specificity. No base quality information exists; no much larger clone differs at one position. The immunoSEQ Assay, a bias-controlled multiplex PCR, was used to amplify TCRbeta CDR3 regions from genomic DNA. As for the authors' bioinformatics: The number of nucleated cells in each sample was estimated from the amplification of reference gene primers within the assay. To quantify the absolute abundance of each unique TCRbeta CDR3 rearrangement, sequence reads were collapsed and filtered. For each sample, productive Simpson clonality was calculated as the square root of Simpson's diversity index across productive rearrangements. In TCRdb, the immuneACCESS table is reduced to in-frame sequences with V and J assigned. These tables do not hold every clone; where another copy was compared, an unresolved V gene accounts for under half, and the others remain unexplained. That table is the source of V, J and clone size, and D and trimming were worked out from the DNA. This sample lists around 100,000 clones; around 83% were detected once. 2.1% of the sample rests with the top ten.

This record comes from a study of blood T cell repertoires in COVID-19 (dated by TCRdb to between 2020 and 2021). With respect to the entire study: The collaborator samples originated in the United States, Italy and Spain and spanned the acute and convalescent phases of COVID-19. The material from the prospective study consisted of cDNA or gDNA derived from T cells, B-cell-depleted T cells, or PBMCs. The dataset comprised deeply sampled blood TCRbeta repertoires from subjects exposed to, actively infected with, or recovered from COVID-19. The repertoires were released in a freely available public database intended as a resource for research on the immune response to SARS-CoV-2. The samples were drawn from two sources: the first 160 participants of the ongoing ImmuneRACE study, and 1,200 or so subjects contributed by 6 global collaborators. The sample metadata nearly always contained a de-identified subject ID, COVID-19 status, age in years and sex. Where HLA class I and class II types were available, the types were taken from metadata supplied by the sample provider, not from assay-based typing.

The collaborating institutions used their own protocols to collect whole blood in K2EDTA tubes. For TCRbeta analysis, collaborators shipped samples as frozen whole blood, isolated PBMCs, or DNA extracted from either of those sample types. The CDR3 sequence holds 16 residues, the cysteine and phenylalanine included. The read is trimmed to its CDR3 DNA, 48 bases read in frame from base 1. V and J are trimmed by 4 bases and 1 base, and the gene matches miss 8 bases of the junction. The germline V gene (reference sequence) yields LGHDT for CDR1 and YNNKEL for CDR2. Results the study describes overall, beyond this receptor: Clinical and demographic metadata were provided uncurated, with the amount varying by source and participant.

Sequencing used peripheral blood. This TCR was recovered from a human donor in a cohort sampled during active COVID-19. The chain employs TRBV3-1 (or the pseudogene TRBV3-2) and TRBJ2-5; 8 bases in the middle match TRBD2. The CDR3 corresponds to CASSPGAGGLQETQYF. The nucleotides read TGTGCCAGCAGCCCCGGGGCGGGGGGACTCCAAGAGACCCAGTACTTC.